A single sample is the source of the 2 T cell receptor beta chains below, sequenced in a study of regulatory T cells in long-lasting Graves disease. Arm-PCR of CDR3 regions and iRepertoire HTBI primers were used to build TCR beta libraries. TCRdb re-derived calls from the multiplex PCR reads in MiXCR, one entry per CDR3 protein. Of 450,000 to 650,000 distinct CDR3 sequences in the sample, 15% to 20% were seen once. This sample's time point: newly diagnosed GD, antithyroid drugs for less than 3 months. PBMC-derived RNA was used for the TCR library. These same data were also listed under a study on T cells in Graves' hyperthyroidism and ophthalmopathy.

Sequences were derived from peripheral blood mononuclear cells (PBMCs), sampled at new diagnosis, from a patient treated with antithyroid drugs. These receptors were collected from a woman aged 40 to 65 with Graves disease.

At least ten counts were recorded for this clonotype. This chain joins TRBV2 and TRBJ1-2; perhaps TRBD1 as D (6 bases). Germline V gene lookup returns CDR1 SNHLY and CDR2 FYNNEI. The CDR3 covers 12 residues. V gave up 1 base and J gave up 8 bases, with 8 bases separating them. As DNA, the CDR3 is TGTGCCAGCAGTGAAGGAGGGGGAGGCTACACCTTC. Protein sequence: CASSEGGGGYTF.

This clonotype was counted ten times or more. The chain uses TRBV20-1 and TRBJ2-3, with 9 bases lining up with TRBD2. This CDR3 is 15 amino acids long. The J segment lost 1 base and the V segment lost 6 bases, leaving 8 bases of the junction unmatched. The germline CDR1 and CDR2 sequences are DFQATT and SNEGSKA (reference sequence). CDR3 coding DNA: TGCAGTGCCCCCAAGGCTAGCGGGGGCACAGATACGCAGTATTTT. Protein product: CSAPKASGGTDTQYF.